A single sample gave rise to the 29 T cell receptor beta chains below, sequenced in a study listed by TCRdb under 2016. Libraries were built with RT-PCR. The data were produced on an Illumina MiSeq. TCRdb redid the processing of the public reads, applying fastp at Q25 and MiXCR, and retained in-frame beta chains. One record per CDR3 amino acid sequence lists the most common genes and DNA. The sample has about 680,000 distinct CDR3 sequences on record, 14% of them singletons. The top ten hold 3% to 4.5% of the sample. What was sequenced was memory CD4+ T cells from blood. Receptor source: a female donor in good health, serving as a healthy control.

Ten or more counts support this clonotype. CDR3: CASSIDRSAQFF. Written as DNA, the CDR3 is TGTGCCAGCAGCATAGACAGAAGCGCCCAGTTCTTC. The rearrangement links TRBV7-2 to TRBJ2-1, with D possibly matching TRBD1 (5 bases). There are 12 residues in the CDR3. The germline CDR1 and CDR2 sequences are SGHTA and FQGNSA. The ends were cut back, 5 bases at V and 13 bases at J, with 15 bases in the middle. Using reference TRBV7-2 and TRBJ2-1 for the parts outside the CDR3, the full variable domain is GAGVSQSPSNKVTEKGKDVELRCDPISGHTALYWYRQSLGQGLEFLIYFQGNSAPDKSGLPSDRFSAERTGGSVSTLTIQRTQQEDSAVYLCASSIDRSAQFFGPGTRLTVL.

The gene calls are TRBV20-1 and TRBJ1-1; D unclear. Germline CDR1 DFQATT, CDR2 SNEGSKA (reference sequence). The V end lost 8 bases, the J end lost 4 bases, and 17 bases lay between the germline ends. The CDR3 is 13 residues long. The CDR3 DNA follows: TGCAGTACAGAGGGCCGGTCACGCACTGAAGCTTTCTTT. Translating gives CSTEGRSRTEAFF.

The chain couples TRBV6-2 or TRBV6-3 to TRBJ1-6; D gene unclear. Germline V gives CDR1 MNHEY, CDR2 SVGEGT. Trimming removed 2 bases at V and 0 bases at J, with 5 bases between. This CDR3 has 15 residues. This chain's CDR3 is CASSYRSSYNSPLHF. The DNA for the CDR3 is TGTGCCAGCAGTTACAGGAGCTCCTATAATTCACCCCTCCACTTT.

This chain links TRBV29-1 with TRBJ2-3; 9 bases are shared with TRBD2. This CDR3 has 13 amino acids. The ends lost 6 bases at V and 3 bases at J; junction bases unmatched: 4. CDR1 SQVTM and CDR2 ANQGSEA come from the germline V gene. CDR3 sequence: CSVPGLATDTQYF. CDR3 sequence (DNA): TGCAGCGTCCCTGGACTAGCGACAGATACGCAGTATTTT.

The chain couples TRBV2 to TRBJ2-5; 7 positions match TRBD1. CDR3 length equals 13 residues. Per the germline V gene, CDR1 is SNHLY and CDR2 is FYNNEI. The junction had 3 bases not matched to a gene; V was cut back by 6 bases and J by 2 bases. The CDR3 loop is CASRRDRQETQYF. CDR3 bases: TGTGCCAGCAGACGGGACAGACAAGAGACCCAGTACTTC.

The V gene is TRBV5-1, the J gene TRBJ2-3, with TRBD2 matching over 8 bases. The germline CDR1 and CDR2 sequences are SGHRS and YFSETQ. V lost 3 bases and J lost 5; bases outside the gene matches: 5. This CDR3 spans 14 amino acids. The CDR3 loop reads CASSWSGRGDTQYF. As DNA, the CDR3 is TGCGCCAGCAGCTGGAGCGGGAGAGGAGATACGCAGTATTTT.

This clonotype was seen ten or more times. The chain employs TRBV12-3 or TRBV12-4 and TRBJ2-1; weak D call: TRBD1 (6 bases). The V end was cut by 6 bases, the J end by 15 bases, with 18 bases between. The CDR3 is made up of 12 amino acids. For the CDR3, the DNA is TGTGCCAGCAGGATGGACAGTCTAATGTTGTTCTTC. Protein sequence: CASRMDSLMLFF.

This clonotype showed up many times. This chain joins TRBV4-1 and TRBJ2-7; 8 nucleotides match TRBD2. The CDR3 runs 13 residues. Germline CDR1 and CDR2: MGHRA and YSYEKL. The CDR3 sequence: CCAVAGTHYEQYF. CDR3 in DNA: TGCTGTGCAGTAGCGGGAACCCACTACGAGCAGTACTTC.

The V and J genes are TRBV7-2 and TRBJ2-7; D is ambiguous. This CDR3 contains 13 residues. Trimming cost V 4 bases and J 5 bases, with 12 bases left between them. Per the germline V gene, CDR1 is SGHTA and CDR2 is FQGNSA. In DNA form, the CDR3 reads TGTGCCAGCAGCTCCTCGTGGGGAAACGAGCAGTACTTC. Its protein product is CASSSSWGNEQYF.

The sample holds many counts of this clonotype. This chain links TRBV12-3 or TRBV12-4 with TRBJ2-2; D may correspond to TRBD1 or TRBD2 (6 bases each). CDR3 length equals 14 residues. V was clipped by 3 bases and J by 7 bases, with 12 bases between them. This CDR3 reads CASSFGGPGGELFF. DNA of the CDR3: TGTGCCAGCAGTTTTGGGGGGCCGGGCGGGGAGCTGTTTTTT.

V is TRBV13 and J is TRBJ2-1, with 11 nucleotides matching TRBD1. This CDR3 comprises 12 residues. With V trimmed by 5 bases and J by 16 bases, 7 bases remained unmatched. Per the germline V gene, CDR1 is PRHDT and CDR2 is FYEKMQ (reference sequence). CDR3 DNA: TGTGCCAGCAGCCCTCAGGACAGGGGGCGATTCTTC. Its protein product is CASSPQDRGRFF.

The J gene is TRBJ1-5, the V gene TRBV12-3 or TRBV12-4; D not certain. The CDR3 covers 14 residues. Between the trimmed V and J ends, which lost 5 bases and 0 bases, there was a span of 8 bases. The CDR3 nucleotides read TGTGCCAGCAGTCATCATGGTAGCAATCAGCCCCAGCATTTT. Its translation: CASSHHGSNQPQHF.

This rearrangement joins TRBV5-1 to TRBJ2-6; D gene ambiguous. CDR1 and CDR2 (germline): SGHRS, YFSETQ. This CDR3 spans 16 amino acids. Trimming removed 3 bases at V and 4 bases at J, with 14 bases between. The CDR3 sequence is CASSSGRVLGANVLTF. In DNA form, the CDR3 reads TGCGCCAGCAGCTCCGGACGGGTTCTGGGGGCCAACGTCCTGACTTTC. The full variable domain, completed using reference TRBV5-1 and TRBJ2-6, is KAGVTQTPRYLIKTRGQQVTLSCSPISGHRSVSWYQQTPGQGLQFLFEYFSETQRNKGNFPGRFSGRQFSNSRSEMNVSTLELGDSALYLCASSSGRVLGANVLTFGAGSRLTVL.

This clonotype has only a few counts. J is TRBJ2-1 and V is TRBV11-2; 13 positions match TRBD2. After removal of 4 bases from V and 4 bases from J, the junction contained 4 bases not matched to a gene. CDR1 and CDR2 (germline): SGHAT, FQNNGV. This CDR3 is built from 16 residues. The CDR3 reads CASSSSLAGGYNEQFF. The CDR3 coding sequence is TGTGCCAGCAGCTCATCACTAGCGGGAGGGTACAATGAGCAGTTCTTC.

This clonotype was observed a handful of times. The V and J genes are TRBV7-9 and TRBJ2-7; no clear D gene. Germline V lookup: CDR1 SEHNR, CDR2 FQNEAQ (reference sequence). There are 17 residues in the CDR3. V lost 5 bases to trimming and J lost 4 bases, with 24 bases between them. CDR3 in amino acids: CASSLGLSLTQGYEQYF. Here the CDR3 DNA reads TGTGCCAGCAGCCTAGGGCTAAGTCTGACCCAAGGATACGAGCAGTACTTC.

In this sample, this clonotype turned up many times. The chain combines TRBV12-3 or TRBV12-4 with TRBJ1-2; D unclear. The CDR3 contains 12 residues. Trimming took 8 bases from V and 4 from J, leaving 11 bases between them. The CDR3 here is CASRGSGYGYTF. The CDR3 coding sequence is TGTGCCAGCCGGGGTTCGGGCTATGGCTACACCTTC.

The J gene is TRBJ1-1, the V gene TRBV5-5, with D uncertain. This CDR3 is 13 amino acids long. Per the germline V gene, CDR1 is SGHKS and CDR2 is YYEKEE (reference sequence). Trimming pared 0 bases from V and 7 bases from J, leaving 10 bases between. The CDR3 protein is CASSLEPVGEAFF. DNA of the CDR3: TGTGCCAGCAGCTTGGAGCCGGTGGGTGAAGCTTTCTTT.

To note about this clonotype: A much larger clone sits a single nucleotide away, making a read error possible. The rearrangement uses TRBV4-3 and TRBJ1-2; TRBD1 agrees at 12 bases. CDR1 LGHNA and CDR2 YSLEER come from the germline V gene. This CDR3 is built from 17 residues. CDR3 nucleotides: TGCGCCAGCAGCCGCACATACCAGGGACAGGGGGCGAGGGCCATTTTCTTC. It encodes CASSRTYQGQGARAIFF.

In this sample, this clonotype turned up a few times. CDR3 DNA: TGTGCCAGCAGCCTGGACAGGGCCCGTGGCGGCTACACCTTC. It specifies CASSLDRARGGYTF. The gene calls are TRBV12-3 or TRBV12-4 and TRBJ1-2; 8 nucleotides line up with TRBD1. The V gene end was trimmed by 6 bases and the J gene end by 8 bases; junction bases not matched to a gene: 11. CDR3 size: 14 residues.

This chain uses TRBV20-1 with TRBJ2-5; 7 bases are shared with TRBD1. The ends lost 0 bases at V and 5 bases at J; junction bases unmatched: 6. CDR1 DFQATT and CDR2 SNEGSKA come from the germline V gene (reference sequence). CDR3 length equals 14 residues. In DNA form, the CDR3 reads TGCAGTGCTAGAGATCCAGGGGGTAGGGAGACCCAGTACTTC. Amino acids: CSARDPGGRETQYF.

The chain uses TRBV7-2 and TRBJ1-2; D is undetermined. V shed 8 bases and J shed 5 bases, with 18 bases lying between them. Germline V gene sequence: CDR1 SGHTA, CDR2 FQGNSA. CDR3 size: 14 residues. DNA for the CDR3: TGTGCCAGCTCCGCCAGGCCCTCCTATTATGGCTACACCTTC. Encoded protein: CASSARPSYYGYTF.

This clonotype was seen only a few times. V is TRBV7-2 and J is TRBJ2-5; perhaps D is TRBD1 or TRBD2 (7 bases each). The germline CDR1 and CDR2 sequences are SGHTA and FQGNSA. Trimming removed 2 bases from V and 5 bases from J, with 15 bases in between. The CDR3 is made up of 15 amino acids. The CDR3 region is CASSLWVRGGETQYF. DNA of the CDR3: TGTGCCAGCAGCTTATGGGTCAGGGGGGGGGAGACCCAGTACTTC.

V usage is TRBV27 and J usage is TRBJ2-2; 13 bases agree with TRBD2. V lost 5 bases and J lost 8; bases outside the gene matches: 8. Germline CDR1 reads MNHEY; CDR2 reads SMNVEV (reference sequence). The CDR3 is 16 residues long. The CDR3 sequence is CASSPWTSGRAGELFF. The CDR3 region has the DNA TGTGCCAGCAGTCCATGGACTAGCGGGAGAGCTGGGGAGCTGTTTTTT.

The chain combines TRBV5-1 with TRBJ1-6; 7 nucleotides line up with TRBD1. The J segment lost 9 bases and the V segment lost 4 bases, leaving 7 bases of the junction unmatched. The CDR3 has 14 amino acids. Germline values: CDR1 SGHRS, CDR2 YFSETQ. The CDR3 bases are TGCGCCAGCAGCGTGGGACAGAACGGTTCACCCCTCCACTTT. As protein: CASSVGQNGSPLHF.

The chain links TRBV6-6 to TRBJ2-3; 7 bases are shared with TRBD1. J lost 2 bases, V lost 3 bases, and 17 bases had no gene match. CDR1 is MNHNY and CDR2 is SVGAGI in the germline V gene (reference sequence). There are 19 residues in the CDR3. The CDR3 DNA reads TGTGCCAGCAGTTATGGCCCTCGGGACAGTCAAGCCCTCACAGATACGCAGTATTTT. This translates into CASSYGPRDSQALTDTQYF.

This clonotype was seen at least ten times. CDR3 in DNA: TGTGCCAGCAGCTTGGAATGGAATAAGAACACTGAAGCTTTCTTT. Translated: CASSLEWNKNTEAFF. The chain uses TRBV5-5 and TRBJ1-1; unclear D gene. Germline CDR1 SGHKS, CDR2 YYEKEE (reference sequence). V lost 0 bases and J 1 base, leaving 10 bases between the germline ends. CDR3 size: 15 residues.

This clonotype has more than one count but fewer than ten. V gene TRBV20-1 combines with J gene TRBJ2-3; unclear D gene. This CDR3 region has 11 residues. Germline CDR1 is DFQATT and CDR2 is SNEGSKA (reference sequence). Deletions cut 6 bases from V and 6 bases from J, with 10 bases between. The CDR3 reads CSAPWPDTQYF. In DNA form, the CDR3 reads TGCAGTGCCCCCTGGCCGGATACGCAGTATTTT.

Only a few counts were recorded for this clonotype. The rearrangement uses TRBV6-2 or TRBV6-3 and TRBJ2-1, with D unresolved. Looked up from germline, CDR1 is MNHEY and CDR2 is SVGEGT. The V end was cut by 4 bases, the J end by 3 bases, with 7 bases between. The length of the CDR3 is 13 residues. CDR3 region: CASSFLFYNEQFF. CDR3 nucleotide sequence: TGTGCCAGCAGTTTTCTTTTCTACAATGAGCAGTTCTTC.

This clonotype was found many times. The chain couples TRBV6-4 to TRBJ2-1; tentatively, D is TRBD2 (6 bases). CDR3 length equals 16 residues. CDR1 is MRHNA and CDR2 is SNTAGT in the germline V gene. V was clipped by 3 bases and J by 3 bases, with 15 bases between them. The CDR3 region is CASSETAGGNYNEQFF. In nucleotides, the CDR3 is TGTGCCAGCAGTGAGACCGCTGGAGGGAACTACAATGAGCAGTTCTTC.